This TCR beta chain was obtained from a study of T cell responses to AZD1222 COVID-19 vaccine. Whole-study findings and limits: Possibly, clonal diversity was underestimated; donors were largely white British and included more females. Baseline serostatus was positive in only a handful of AZD1222 recipients.

On this clone: Its antigen is undetermined.

Germline V gives CDR1 LNHDA, CDR2 SQIVND (reference sequence). The CDR3 length is 17 residues. V gave up 10 bases and J gave up 8 bases; unmatched junction bases: 22. TCRdb keeps only in-frame clones here, not all; method: immunoSEQ multiplex PCR. The top ten hold 4.7% of the sample, which has 110,000 to 150,000 clones, approximately 91% seen once. The receptor was isolated from an adult in good health. Material: peripheral blood, obtained on day 0 of AZD1222 vaccination. The V call is TRBV19, the J call TRBJ2-1, with 8 bases fitting TRBD2. CDR3 sequence: CATSGGRALLGGYEQFF. The DNA for the CDR3 is TGTGCCACCTCGGGGGGGAGGGCTCTCCTAGGTGGTTATGAGCAGTTCTTC. The full variable domain, with the rest looked up from reference TRBV19 and TRBJ2-1, is DGGITQSPKYLFRKEGQNVTLSCEQNLNHDAMYWYRQDPGQGLRLIYYSQIVNDFQKGDIAEGYSVSREKKESFPLTVTSAQKNPTAFYLCATSGGRALLGGYEQFFGPGTRLTVL.